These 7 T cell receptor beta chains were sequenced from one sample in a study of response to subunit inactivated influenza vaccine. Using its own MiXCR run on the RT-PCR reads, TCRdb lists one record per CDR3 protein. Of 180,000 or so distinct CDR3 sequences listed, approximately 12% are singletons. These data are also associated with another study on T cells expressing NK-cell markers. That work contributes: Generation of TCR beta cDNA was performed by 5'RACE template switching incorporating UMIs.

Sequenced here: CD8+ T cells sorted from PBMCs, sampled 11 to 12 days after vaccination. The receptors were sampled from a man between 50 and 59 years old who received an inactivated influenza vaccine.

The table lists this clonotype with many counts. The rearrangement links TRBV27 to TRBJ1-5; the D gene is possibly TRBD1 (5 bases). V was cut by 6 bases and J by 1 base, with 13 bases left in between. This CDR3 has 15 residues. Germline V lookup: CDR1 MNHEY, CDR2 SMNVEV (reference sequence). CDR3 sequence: CASSQGAASNQPQHF. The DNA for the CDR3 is TGTGCCAGCAGCCAAGGGGCAGCCAGCAATCAGCCCCAGCATTTT.

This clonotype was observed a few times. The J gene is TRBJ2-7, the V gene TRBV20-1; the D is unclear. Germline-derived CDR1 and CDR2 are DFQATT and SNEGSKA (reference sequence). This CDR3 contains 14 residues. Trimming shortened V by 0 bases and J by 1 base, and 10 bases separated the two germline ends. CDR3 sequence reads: CSARDMDRSYEQYF. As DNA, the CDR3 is TGCAGTGCTAGAGATATGGACCGTTCCTACGAGCAGTACTTC.

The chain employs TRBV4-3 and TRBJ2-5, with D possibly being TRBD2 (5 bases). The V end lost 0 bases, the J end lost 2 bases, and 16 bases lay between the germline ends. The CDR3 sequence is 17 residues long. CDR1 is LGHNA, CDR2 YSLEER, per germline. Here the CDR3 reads CASSQDWLGSEQETQYF. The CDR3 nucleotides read TGCGCCAGCAGCCAAGATTGGTTAGGTAGCGAACAAGAGACCCAGTACTTC.

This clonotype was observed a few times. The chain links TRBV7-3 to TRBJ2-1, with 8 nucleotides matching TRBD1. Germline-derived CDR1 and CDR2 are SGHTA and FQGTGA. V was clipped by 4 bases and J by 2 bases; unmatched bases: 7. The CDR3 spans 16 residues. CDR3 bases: TGTGCCAGCAGCTCCTCCCACAGGGGGGCCTACAATGAGCAGTTCTTC. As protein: CASSSSHRGAYNEQFF.

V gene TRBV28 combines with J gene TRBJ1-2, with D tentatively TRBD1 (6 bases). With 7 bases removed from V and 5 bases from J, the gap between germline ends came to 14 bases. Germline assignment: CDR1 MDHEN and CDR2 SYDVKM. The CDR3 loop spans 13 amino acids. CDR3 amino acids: CASTPRDTYGYTF. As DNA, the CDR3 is TGTGCCAGCACCCCACGGGACACTTATGGCTACACCTTC.

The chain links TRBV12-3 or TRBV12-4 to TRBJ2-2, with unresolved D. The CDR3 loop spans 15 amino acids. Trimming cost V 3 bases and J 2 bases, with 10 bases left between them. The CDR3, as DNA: TGTGCCAGCAGTTTTCATTCGGTTAACACCGGGGAGCTGTTTTTT. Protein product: CASSFHSVNTGELFF.

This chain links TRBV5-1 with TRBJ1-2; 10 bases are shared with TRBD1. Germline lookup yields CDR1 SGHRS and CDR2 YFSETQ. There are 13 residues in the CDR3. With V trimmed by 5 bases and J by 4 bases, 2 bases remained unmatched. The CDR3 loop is CASRGQGVYGYTF. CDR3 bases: TGCGCCAGCAGAGGACAGGGGGTCTATGGCTACACCTTC.